This is a list of T cell receptor beta chains from one sample in a study of T cell repertoires in cytomegalovirus infection. Each CDR3 protein is one row after TCRdb ran MiXCR on the reads. The repertoire holds nearly 70,000 distinct CDR3 sequences, with roughly 20% as singletons. No antigen is known for these receptors. The sample was PBMCs, sequenced either directly or after in vitro stimulation (not recorded which). These receptor sequences come from a human donor in good health (CMV status not recorded). Some clones in this sample may be carry-over from other donors' samples. CDR3s include the opening cysteine and the closing phenylalanine or tryptophan. A D gene is named only where the DNA matches it firmly. A clone size is listed for some rows: how often the clone was seen (once, few, many), or a class if it is expanded.

CDR3 DNA: TGTGCCAGCAGCTTAACAGAGCCGGATACGCAGTATTTT; CDR3 protein: CASSLTEPDTQYF; D gene: NA; J gene: TRBJ2-3; clone size: few; V gene: TRBV11-3
CDR3 DNA: TGCAGCGTGGAGAAGATCTCCAGGGCGGGTGGCTACACCTTC; CDR3 protein: CSVEKISRAGGYTF; D gene: NA; J gene: TRBJ1-2; clone size: NA; V gene: TRBV29-1
CDR3 DNA: TGTGCCAGCAGCCTAAGTGGCGGGGGGCCCCTTGGTGAGCAGTTCTTC; CDR3 protein: CASSLSGGGPLGEQFF; D gene: TRBD2; J gene: TRBJ2-1; clone size: few; V gene: TRBV12-3/TRBV12-4
CDR3 DNA: TGTGCCAGCAGCCAAGATATAGGGGGTTCGTACAATGAGCAGTTCTTC; CDR3 protein: CASSQDIGGSYNEQFF; D gene: NA; J gene: TRBJ2-1; clone size: NA; V gene: TRBV3-1
CDR3 DNA: TGCGCCAGCAGCCTCATGGACAGAGCGAACACCGGGGAGCTGTTTTTT; CDR3 protein: CASSLMDRANTGELFF; D gene: NA; J gene: TRBJ2-2; clone size: few; V gene: TRBV5-1
CDR3 DNA: TGTGCCAGCAGTTTCCCCCCCCAGACACTTAGTCCAGAGCCCCAGCATTTT; CDR3 protein: CASSFPPQTLSPEPQHF; D gene: NA; J gene: TRBJ1-5; clone size: few; V gene: TRBV28
CDR3 DNA: TGTGCCAGCAGTGTGGGACTAGCGGTAAACACCGGGGAGCTGTTTTTT; CDR3 protein: CASSVGLAVNTGELFF; D gene: TRBD2; J gene: TRBJ2-2; clone size: NA; V gene: TRBV28
CDR3 DNA: TGTGCCAGCAGCTTGGGATTTAGCTCGGGGGGGGGGACTGAAGCTTTCTTT; CDR3 protein: CASSLGFSSGGGTEAFF; D gene: NA; J gene: TRBJ1-1; clone size: few; V gene: TRBV7-2
CDR3 DNA: TGTGCCAGCAGTTACACATACAATGAGCAGTTCTTC; CDR3 protein: CASSYTYNEQFF; D gene: NA; J gene: TRBJ2-1; clone size: few; V gene: TRBV6-2/TRBV6-3
CDR3 DNA: TGTGCCAGCAGCTTAGAGCGGCTCACAGATACGCAGTATTTT; CDR3 protein: CASSLERLTDTQYF; D gene: NA; J gene: TRBJ2-3; clone size: few; V gene: TRBV11-2
CDR3 DNA: TGTGCCAGCAAGGGACAGGTTAACACTGAAGCTTTCTTT; CDR3 protein: CASKGQVNTEAFF; D gene: TRBD1; J gene: TRBJ1-1; clone size: NA; V gene: TRBV2
CDR3 DNA: TGTGCCAGCAGTCCCTTAGCGGGGACCCGAGAGACCCAGTACTTC; CDR3 protein: CASSPLAGTRETQYF; D gene: TRBD2; J gene: TRBJ2-5; clone size: NA; V gene: TRBV27
CDR3 DNA: TGTGCCAGCAGTTCAGTAGCGGGAAGGGTAGGAGAGCAGTACTTC; CDR3 protein: CASSSVAGRVGEQYF; D gene: TRBD2; J gene: TRBJ2-7; clone size: few; V gene: TRBV28
CDR3 DNA: TGTGCCAGCAGTTTATGGCAGGCGAACACCGGGGAGCTGTTTTTT; CDR3 protein: CASSLWQANTGELFF; D gene: NA; J gene: TRBJ2-2; clone size: few; V gene: TRBV27
CDR3 DNA: TGCGCCAGCAGCTTGGTCTCCGGTGCCTCCTACAATGAGCAGTTCTTC; CDR3 protein: CASSLVSGASYNEQFF; D gene: NA; J gene: TRBJ2-1; clone size: NA; V gene: TRBV5-1
CDR3 DNA: TGTGCCACCAGCAGAGTGGGACAGGGCGCTGAAAAACTGTTTTTT; CDR3 protein: CATSRVGQGAEKLFF; D gene: TRBD1; J gene: TRBJ1-4; clone size: NA; V gene: TRBV15
CDR3 DNA: TGTGCCAGCAGCCCTATAGCGGGTGAGCAGTTCTTC; CDR3 protein: CASSPIAGEQFF; D gene: TRBD2; J gene: TRBJ2-1; clone size: many; V gene: TRBV7-2
CDR3 DNA: TGTGCCAGCACCAATTTGGGGAGCCCGAACACTGAAGCTTTCTTT; CDR3 protein: CASTNLGSPNTEAFF; D gene: NA; J gene: TRBJ1-1; clone size: few; V gene: TRBV2
CDR3 DNA: TGTGCCAGCAGCAACCTAGGGGGGGTATACAGTGAAAAACTGTTTTTT; CDR3 protein: CASSNLGGVYSEKLFF; D gene: NA; J gene: TRBJ1-4; clone size: few; V gene: TRBV11-2
CDR3 DNA: TGCGCCAGCAGCCAGGGGGCAGGAAGCGGAGTACAAGAGACCCAGTACTTC; CDR3 protein: CASSQGAGSGVQETQYF; D gene: NA; J gene: TRBJ2-5; clone size: NA; V gene: TRBV4-3
CDR3 DNA: TGCGCCAGCAGCCACTTCGACTACGAGCAGTACTTC; CDR3 protein: CASSHFDYEQYF; D gene: NA; J gene: TRBJ2-7; clone size: many; V gene: TRBV4-3
CDR3 DNA: TGTGCCAGCAGCTTGAACCAACTCAATGAGCAGTTCTTC; CDR3 protein: CASSLNQLNEQFF; D gene: NA; J gene: TRBJ2-1; clone size: NA; V gene: TRBV7-2